Shown below are 10 T cell receptor beta chains from a single sample sequenced in a study of cytomegalovirus exposure and HLA in healthy donors. It was with 60 Vbeta and 13 Jbeta primers that the PCR ran. The assay was immunoSEQ multiplex PCR, and TCRdb's table has in-frame clones only and misses some. The repertoire has more than 150,000 clones, 80% of them found once; the top ten carry about 0.64%. The sample comprised PBMCs. Receptors originate from a boy between 10 and 17 years old in good health and CMV-seronegative.

The chain uses TRBV27 and TRBJ2-3; possibly TRBD2 for D (6 bases). From germline, CDR1 is MNHEY and CDR2 SMNVEV (reference sequence). Deletions cut 2 bases from V and 2 bases from J, with 11 bases between. This CDR3 is built from 15 residues. The CDR3 DNA follows: TGTGCCAGCAGTTTAAGGGAGGTAGACACAGATACGCAGTATTTT. Amino acid sequence: CASSLREVDTDTQYF.

This rearrangement joins TRBV11-1 to TRBJ2-2; a possible D gene is TRBD2 (6 bases). The germline V gene has CDR1 SGHAT and CDR2 FQDESV (reference sequence). This CDR3 has 15 residues. Between the trimmed V and J ends, which lost 8 bases and 6 bases, there was a span of 19 bases. CDR3 loop: CASSNPGVYAGELFF. CDR3 nucleotides: TGTGCCAGCTCTAATCCGGGAGTCTATGCCGGGGAGCTGTTTTTT.

Concerning this clone itself: Different DNA sequences within this sample yield the same CDR3. The chain links TRBV4-3 to TRBJ2-5; 9 bases are a match to TRBD1. Germline V gene data show CDR1 as LGHNA and CDR2 as YSLEER. This CDR3 has 16 residues. Trimming at V came to 3 bases and at J to 4 bases, leaving 9 bases not matched to a gene. CDR3 loop: CASSQGLQGAGETQYF. The CDR3 coding sequence is TGCGCCAGCAGCCAGGGTCTACAGGGGGCGGGAGAGACCCAGTACTTC.

This clone was picked up one time. CDR3: CAWSVTGHQPPYEQYF. The CDR3, as DNA: TGTGCCTGGAGTGTAACTGGACACCAGCCCCCCTACGAGCAGTACTTC. This chain uses TRBV30 with TRBJ2-7; D possibly corresponds to TRBD1 (5 bases). Germline values: CDR1 GTSNPN, CDR2 SVGIG (reference sequence). V was pared by 0 bases and J by 2 bases, with 17 bases between. CDR3 length: 16 residues.

V usage is TRBV19 and J usage is TRBJ1-1; 7 nucleotides line up with TRBD1. The length of the CDR3 is 15 residues. The germline V gene encodes CDR1 LNHDA and CDR2 SQIVND (reference sequence). The J segment lost 1 base and the V segment lost 7 bases, leaving 9 bases of the junction unmatched. The CDR3: CASTTEGAQNTEAFF. CDR3 sequence (DNA): TGTGCCAGTACCACAGAGGGGGCGCAGAACACTGAAGCTTTCTTT.

This chain connects TRBV9 to TRBJ2-3, with TRBD2 matching over 9 bases. V shed 0 bases, J shed 4 bases, and the junction held 0 bases outside the gene matches. The CDR3 sequence is 14 residues long. Per germline, CDR1 SGDLS and CDR2 YYNGEE. Here the CDR3 DNA reads TGTGCCAGCAGCGTAGGACTAGCGGCAGATACGCAGTATTTT. Amino acid sequence: CASSVGLAADTQYF.

This rearrangement joins TRBV7-9 to TRBJ1-1; D not resolved. The ends were cut back, 5 bases at V and 6 bases at J, with 22 bases in the middle. The CDR3 loop spans 16 amino acids. Germline-derived CDR1 and CDR2 are SEHNR and FQNEAQ (reference sequence). CDR3 in DNA: TGTGCCAGCAGCCCAGTGATTATAATCGGGAAGGCTGAAGCTTTCTTT. It codes for CASSPVIIIGKAEAFF.

The table lists this clone with a few counts. Other DNA sequences of this sample code for an identical CDR3. The genes are TRBV29-1 and TRBJ1-1; 7 positions agree with TRBD1. The CDR3 is 12 amino acids. The V gene end was trimmed by 6 bases and the J gene end by 4 bases; junction bases not matched to a gene: 5. Germline V lookup: CDR1 SQVTM, CDR2 ANQGSEA. The DNA for the CDR3 is TGCAGCGTCGACAGGGTAGGCACTGAAGCTTTCTTT. Amino acid sequence: CSVDRVGTEAFF. The whole variable domain, remainder taken from reference TRBV29-1 and TRBJ1-1, is SAVISQKPSRDICQRGTSLTIQCQVDSQVTMMFWYRQQPGQSLTLIATANQGSEATYESGFVIDKFPISRPNLTFSTLTVSNMSPEDSSIYLCSVDRVGTEAFFGQGTRLTVV.

The chain uses TRBV19 and TRBJ1-2; the match to TRBD1 covers 11 bases. Germline V lookup: CDR1 LNHDA, CDR2 SQIVND (reference sequence). Trimming cost V 1 base and J 5 bases; bases outside gene matches: 12. The CDR3 covers 18 residues. CDR3 residues: CASSIGGTGGRKRYGYTF. The DNA for the CDR3 is TGTGCCAGTAGTATAGGGGGGACAGGGGGACGAAAAAGGTATGGCTACACCTTC.

This sequence joins TRBV19 and TRBJ1-2; TRBD1 matches 12 bases. Germline V gene lookup returns CDR1 LNHDA and CDR2 SQIVND (reference sequence). CDR3 length: 14 amino acids. The J segment lost 7 bases and the V segment lost 4 bases, leaving 4 bases of the junction unmatched. This CDR3 reads CASSRGQGASGYTF. The CDR3 coding sequence is TGTGCCAGTAGTAGGGGACAGGGGGCAAGTGGCTACACCTTC.